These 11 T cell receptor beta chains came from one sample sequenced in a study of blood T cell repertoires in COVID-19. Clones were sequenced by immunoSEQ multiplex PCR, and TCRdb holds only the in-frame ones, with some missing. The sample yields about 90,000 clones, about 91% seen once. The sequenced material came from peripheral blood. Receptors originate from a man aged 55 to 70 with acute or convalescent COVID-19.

The chain's CDR3 is CASSFGGTGQPQHF. In DNA form, the CDR3 reads TGCGCCAGCAGCTTCGGGGGTACGGGACAGCCCCAGCATTTT. The chain joins TRBV5-1 to TRBJ1-5; tentative D call: TRBD1 (5 bases). CDR3 length equals 14 residues. The V and J ends lost 2 bases and 7 bases respectively, with 13 bases between them. Germline loops: CDR1 SGHRS, CDR2 YFSETQ. The whole variable domain, filled in from reference TRBV5-1 and TRBJ1-5, reads KAGVTQTPRYLIKTRGQQVTLSCSPISGHRSVSWYQQTPGQGLQFLFEYFSETQRNKGNFPGRFSGRQFSNSRSEMNVSTLELGDSALYLCASSFGGTGQPQHFGDGTRLSIL.

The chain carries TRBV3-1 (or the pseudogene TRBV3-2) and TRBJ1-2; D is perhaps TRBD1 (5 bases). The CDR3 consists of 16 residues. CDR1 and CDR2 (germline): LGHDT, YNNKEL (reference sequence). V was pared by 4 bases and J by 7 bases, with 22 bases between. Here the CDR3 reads CASSPRGVSLRFGYTF. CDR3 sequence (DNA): TGTGCCAGCAGCCCCCGGGGGGTGAGCTTACGATTTGGCTACACCTTC.

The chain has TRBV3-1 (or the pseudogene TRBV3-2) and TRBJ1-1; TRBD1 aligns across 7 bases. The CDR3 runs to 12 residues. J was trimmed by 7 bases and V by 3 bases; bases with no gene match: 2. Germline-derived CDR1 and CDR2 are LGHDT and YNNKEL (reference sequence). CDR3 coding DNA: TGTGCCAGCAGCCAGACAGGGAATGAAGCTTTCTTT. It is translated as CASSQTGNEAFF.

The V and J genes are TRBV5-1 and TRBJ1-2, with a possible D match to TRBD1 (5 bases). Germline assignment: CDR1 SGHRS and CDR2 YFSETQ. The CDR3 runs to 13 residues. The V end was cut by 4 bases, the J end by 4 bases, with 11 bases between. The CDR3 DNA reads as TGCGCCAGCAGCCCAGACAGAACCTATGGCTACACCTTC. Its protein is CASSPDRTYGYTF.

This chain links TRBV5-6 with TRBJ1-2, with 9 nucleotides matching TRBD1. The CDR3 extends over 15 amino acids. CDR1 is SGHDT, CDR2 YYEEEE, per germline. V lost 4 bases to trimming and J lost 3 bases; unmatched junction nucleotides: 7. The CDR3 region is CASSKATGGYYGYTF. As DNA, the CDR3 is TGTGCCAGCAGCAAAGCGACAGGGGGTTACTATGGCTACACCTTC.

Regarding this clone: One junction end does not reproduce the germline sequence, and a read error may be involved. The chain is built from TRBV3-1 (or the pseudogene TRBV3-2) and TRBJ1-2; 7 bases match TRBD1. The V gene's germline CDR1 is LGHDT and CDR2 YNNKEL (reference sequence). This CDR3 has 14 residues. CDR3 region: CVSSQRGRGSGYTF. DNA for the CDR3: TGTGTCAGCAGCCAGAGGGGGCGGGGTTCGGGCTACACCTTC.

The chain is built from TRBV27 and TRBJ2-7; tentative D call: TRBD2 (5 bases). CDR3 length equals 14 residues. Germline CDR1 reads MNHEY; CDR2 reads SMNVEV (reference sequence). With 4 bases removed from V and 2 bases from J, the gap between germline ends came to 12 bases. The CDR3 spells CASSSGVRTYEQYF. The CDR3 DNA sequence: TGTGCCAGCAGTTCCGGGGTCAGGACCTACGAGCAGTACTTC.

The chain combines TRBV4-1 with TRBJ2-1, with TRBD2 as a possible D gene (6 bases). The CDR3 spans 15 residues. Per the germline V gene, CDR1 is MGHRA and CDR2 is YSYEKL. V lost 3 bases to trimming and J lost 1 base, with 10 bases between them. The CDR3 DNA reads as TGCGCCAGCAGCCAGTATGGGGGGTCCTACAATGAGCAGTTCTTC. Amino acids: CASSQYGGSYNEQFF.

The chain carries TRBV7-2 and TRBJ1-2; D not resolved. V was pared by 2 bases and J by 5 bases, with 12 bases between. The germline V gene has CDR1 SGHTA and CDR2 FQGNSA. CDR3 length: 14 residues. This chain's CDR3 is CASSLIGTGYGYTF. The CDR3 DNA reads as TGTGCCAGCAGCTTAATAGGAACGGGATATGGCTACACCTTC.

The CDR3 reads CASSLAEDRATYNEQFF. The CDR3 region has the DNA TGTGCCAGCAGCTTAGCTGAGGACAGGGCGACCTACAATGAGCAGTTCTTC. The rearrangement uses TRBV7-6 and TRBJ2-1; 8 bases line up with TRBD1. The CDR3 has 17 amino acids. The trim removed 0 bases at V and 2 bases at J, leaving 6 bases unmatched. Germline values: CDR1 SGHVS, CDR2 FNYEAQ.

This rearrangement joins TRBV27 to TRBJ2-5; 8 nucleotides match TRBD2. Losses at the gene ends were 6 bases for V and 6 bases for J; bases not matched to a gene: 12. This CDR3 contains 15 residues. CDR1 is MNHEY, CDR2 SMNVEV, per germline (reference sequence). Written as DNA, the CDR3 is TGTGCCAGCAGACTTACCGGGACTAGGGGACAGACCCAGTACTTC. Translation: CASRLTGTRGQTQYF.